Below are 32 T cell receptor beta chains sequenced from a single sample in a study of blood T cell repertoires in COVID-19 (dated by TCRdb to the early 2020s). To prepare the library, the immunoSEQ multiplex PCR assay was applied. TCRdb holds this immuneACCESS table with in-frame rearrangements only. Some clones are missing; in checked studies, unresolved V genes explain under half, and the rest has no known cause. The sample includes under 130,000 clones, with roughly 90% observed a single time. Of the sample, approximately 3.5% falls within the top ten clones. Sequencing was performed on peripheral blood. Receptor source: a woman aged 55-70 years with acute or convalescent COVID-19.

The chain uses TRBV11-2 and TRBJ2-2; 12 bases map to TRBD2. The germline V gene has CDR1 SGHAT and CDR2 FQNNGV. The CDR3 runs 18 residues. With 2 bases clipped from V and 4 bases from J, the junction kept 8 bases outside the gene matches. The CDR3 spells CASSLSGGLAGPTGELFF. CDR3 nucleotides: TGTGCCAGCAGCTTAAGTGGCGGACTAGCGGGACCCACCGGGGAGCTGTTTTTT.

This rearrangement joins TRBV18 to TRBJ2-6; the match to TRBD1 covers 8 bases. V lost 3 bases to trimming and J lost 3 bases; unmatched junction nucleotides: 7. Germline assignment: CDR1 KGHSH and CDR2 LQKENI. The CDR3 has 17 amino acids. CDR3 in amino acids: CASSPDRVGGGANVLTF. For the CDR3, the DNA is TGTGCCAGCTCACCGGACAGGGTTGGAGGTGGGGCCAACGTCCTGACTTTC.

This rearrangement joins TRBV5-1 to TRBJ2-3; TRBD2 matches 9 bases. CDR3 length: 15 amino acids. V gave up 6 bases and J gave up 5 bases; unmatched junction bases: 10. Germline CDR1 SGHRS, CDR2 YFSETQ. The CDR3 protein is CASTSGGRAGDTQYF. CDR3 sequence (DNA): TGCGCCAGCACCAGTGGCGGGAGGGCGGGAGATACGCAGTATTTT.

The chain uses TRBV4-1 and TRBJ2-7; 10 positions match TRBD2. In germline, CDR1 is MGHRA, CDR2 YSYEKL. V shed 6 bases, J shed 3 bases, and the junction held 8 bases outside the gene matches. The CDR3 is made up of 15 amino acids. In DNA form, the CDR3 reads TGCGCCAGCAGTCATATTAGCGGGGGGTTCTACGAGCAGTACTTC. Encoded protein: CASSHISGGFYEQYF.

The CDR3 DNA sequence: TGTGCCAGCAGCTTGGGGACAGGGCGCGCGTATGGCTACACCTTC. Encoded protein: CASSLGTGRAYGYTF. J is TRBJ1-2 and V is TRBV5-6; 8 nucleotides match TRBD1. Trimming took 0 bases from V and 5 from J; bases not matched to a gene: 6. Germline V gene data show CDR1 as SGHDT and CDR2 as YYEEEE. The CDR3 extends over 15 amino acids.

The gene calls are TRBV19 and TRBJ2-1; no firm D call. From germline, CDR1 is LNHDA and CDR2 SQIVND (reference sequence). The V gene lost 3 bases and the J gene lost 10 bases, with 13 bases spanning the gap. This CDR3 spans 13 amino acids. CDR3 region: CASSMRIAFEQFF. Written as DNA, the CDR3 is TGTGCCAGTAGTATGCGTATAGCATTCGAGCAGTTCTTC.

V usage is TRBV3-1 (or the pseudogene TRBV3-2) and J usage is TRBJ1-6; D not certain. V shed 2 bases and J shed 6 bases, with 8 bases lying between them. The CDR3 contains 14 residues. Germline CDR1 reads LGHDT; CDR2 reads YNNKEL (reference sequence). The CDR3 region is CASSQRVTNSPLHF. In DNA, the CDR3 is TGTGCCAGCAGCCAACGAGTTACTAATTCACCCCTCCACTTT.

The chain uses TRBV6-5 and TRBJ1-2, with no clear D. V was trimmed by 7 bases and J by 8 bases, leaving 17 bases between them. This CDR3 spans 13 amino acids. CDR1 and CDR2 from the germline V gene are MNHEY and SVGAGI. The chain's CDR3 is CASTPKAGGGYTF. For the CDR3, the DNA is TGTGCCAGCACCCCAAAGGCAGGTGGCGGCTACACCTTC.

This clone has only one observation. The gene calls are TRBV2 and TRBJ1-1; D remains ambiguous. The V end was cut by 6 bases, the J end by 0 bases, with 14 bases between. Germline CDR1 reads SNHLY; CDR2 reads FYNNEI. The CDR3 has 15 residues. CDR3 nucleotides: TGTGCCAGCAGGCTAGGTAGTACAATGAACACTGAAGCTTTCTTT. It specifies CASRLGSTMNTEAFF.

The chain is built from TRBV28 and TRBJ1-2, with 10 bases lining up with TRBD1. After removal of 5 bases from V and 3 bases from J, the junction contained 6 bases not matched to a gene. The germline V gene encodes CDR1 MDHEN and CDR2 SYDVKM. CDR3 length equals 15 residues. The CDR3 coding sequence is TGTGCCAGCAGTCTCTCCGGGACAGGGGACTATGGCTACACCTTC. This sequence encodes CASSLSGTGDYGYTF.

The chain has TRBV25-1 and TRBJ1-1, with D unclear. This CDR3 comprises 17 residues. CDR1 and CDR2 (germline): MGHDK, SYGVNS. V shed 1 base and J shed 0 bases, with 15 bases lying between them. This CDR3 is CASSESPGAFMNTEAFF. In nucleotides, the CDR3 is TGTGCCAGCAGTGAATCGCCCGGAGCATTCATGAACACTGAAGCTTTCTTT. Based on the CDR3 plus reference TRBV25-1 and TRBJ1-1, the full variable domain is EADIYQTPRYLVIGTGKKITLECSQTMGHDKMYWYQQDPGMELHLIHYSYGVNSTEKGDLSSESTVSRIRTEHFPLTLESARPSHTSQYLCASSESPGAFMNTEAFFGQGTRLTVV.

The V and J genes are TRBV5-1 and TRBJ1-2; D is ambiguous. Trimming pared 2 bases from V and 10 bases from J, leaving 12 bases between. CDR1 SGHRS and CDR2 YFSETQ come from the germline V gene. CDR3 length: 12 residues. The CDR3: CASSLKGGVYTF. The CDR3 nucleotides read TGCGCCAGCAGCTTAAAGGGAGGAGTCTACACCTTC.

The J gene is TRBJ1-3, the V gene TRBV3-1 (or the pseudogene TRBV3-2); 8 nucleotides agree with TRBD1. Losses at the gene ends were 4 bases for V and 8 bases for J; bases not matched to a gene: 7. This CDR3 spans 14 amino acids. Germline CDR1 is LGHDT and CDR2 is YNNKEL (reference sequence). The CDR3 is CASSLGQGWDTIYF. CDR3 nucleotides: TGTGCCAGCAGCCTTGGACAGGGATGGGACACCATATATTTT.

The rearrangement uses TRBV3-1 (or the pseudogene TRBV3-2) and TRBJ2-5; TRBD2 is a possible D gene (6 bases). This CDR3 has 17 residues. Germline loops: CDR1 LGHDT, CDR2 YNNKEL (reference sequence). Trimming removed 4 bases from V and 5 bases from J, with 23 bases in between. CDR3 bases: TGTGCCAGCAGCCCGGGGAGGTCGGACGGGAGCCTCGAGACCCAGTACTTC. This gives the protein CASSPGRSDGSLETQYF.

The V call is TRBV6-5, the J call TRBJ1-5, with TRBD1 identical over 7 bases. Looked up from germline, CDR1 is MNHEY and CDR2 is SVGAGI. Trimming took 8 bases from V and 1 from J; bases not matched to a gene: 2. CDR3 size: 13 residues. The CDR3 coding sequence is TGTGCCAGCGGGACAGCGAGCAATCAGCCCCAGCATTTT. It encodes CASGTASNQPQHF.

The CDR3 DNA follows: TGTGCCAGCAGCCAGGAGACTAGCGGGCCCCAGAGTACGCAGTATTTT. Amino acid sequence: CASSQETSGPQSTQYF. The V call is TRBV3-1 (or the pseudogene TRBV3-2), the J call TRBJ2-3; 10 bases match TRBD2. J gave up 8 bases and V 3 bases, and 11 bases lay outside the gene matches. CDR3 length equals 16 residues. Germline values: CDR1 LGHDT, CDR2 YNNKEL (reference sequence).

The chain combines TRBV11-2 with TRBJ2-1; D is perhaps TRBD2 (6 bases). The V and J ends lost 4 bases and 0 bases respectively, with 16 bases between them. This CDR3 is 17 amino acids long. Germline V CDR1 and CDR2: SGHAT, FQNNGV. The CDR3 here is CASSSGGGSGSYNEQFF. DNA for the CDR3: TGTGCCAGCAGCTCCGGAGGCGGTAGCGGCTCCTACAATGAGCAGTTCTTC.

The chain uses TRBV5-1 and TRBJ2-1; TRBD2 matches at 9 bases. The V and J ends lost 4 bases and 9 bases, in that order; junction bases with no gene match: 11. The germline V gene has CDR1 SGHRS and CDR2 YFSETQ. CDR3 length equals 15 residues. DNA for the CDR3: TGCGCCAGCAGCCTTGACCCGGGACTAGCCGGTGAGCAGTTCTTC. It codes for CASSLDPGLAGEQFF. The complete variable domain, with remaining parts taken from reference TRBV5-1 and TRBJ2-1, reads KAGVTQTPRYLIKTRGQQVTLSCSPISGHRSVSWYQQTPGQGLQFLFEYFSETQRNKGNFPGRFSGRQFSNSRSEMNVSTLELGDSALYLCASSLDPGLAGEQFFGPGTRLTVL.

The V call is TRBV28, the J call TRBJ1-5, with no clear D. The CDR3 length is 14 residues. Germline CDR1 is MDHEN and CDR2 is SYDVKM. V shed 3 bases and J shed 5 bases, with 11 bases lying between them. The CDR3 DNA reads as TGTGCCAGCAGTTTGGCTCCCATCGATCAGCCCCAGCATTTT. Translated: CASSLAPIDQPQHF.

This chain uses TRBV5-4 with TRBJ2-5, with 8 bases matching TRBD2. From germline, CDR1 is SGHNT and CDR2 YYREEE (reference sequence). Trimming at V came to 4 bases and at J to 1 base, leaving 3 bases not matched to a gene. The CDR3 sequence is 14 residues long. CDR3 bases: TGTGCCAGCAGCGTCCTAGCGGGCCAAGAGACCCAGTACTTC. Translating it yields CASSVLAGQETQYF.

This clone was observed once. This rearrangement joins TRBV7-8 to TRBJ2-7; TRBD2 matches at 10 bases. The V segment lost 8 bases and the J segment 4 bases; nucleotides outside the gene matches: 11. There are 15 residues in the CDR3. Germline assignment: CDR1 SGHVS and CDR2 FQNEAQ. As DNA, the CDR3 is TGTGCCAGCGCACTGACTAGCGGGTTAGGGTACGAGCAGTACGTC. Translation: CASALTSGLGYEQYV.

The chain links TRBV3-1 (or the pseudogene TRBV3-2) to TRBJ1-4, with no clear D. V lost 6 bases and J lost 8, with 13 bases in between. Germline CDR1 and CDR2: LGHDT and YNNKEL (reference sequence). The CDR3 is 13 amino acids. The CDR3 loop is CASRPDSSEKLFF. The CDR3 DNA sequence: TGTGCCAGCAGACCGGACTCCAGCGAAAAACTGTTTTTT.

The sample holds one count of this clone. The chain links TRBV27 to TRBJ2-7; tentatively, D is TRBD1 (5 bases). Germline V gene lookup returns CDR1 MNHEY and CDR2 SMNVEV (reference sequence). Trimming took 7 bases from V and 3 from J, leaving 13 bases between them. The CDR3 sequence is 13 residues long. The CDR3 sequence: CASKKRGSYEQYV. DNA for the CDR3: TGTGCCAGCAAGAAAAGGGGCAGCTACGAGCAGTACGTC.

The chain is built from TRBV19 and TRBJ1-2; 7 bases match TRBD1. Germline loops: CDR1 LNHDA, CDR2 SQIVND (reference sequence). After removal of 6 bases from V and 2 bases from J, the junction contained 6 bases not matched to a gene. The CDR3 length is 14 residues. In DNA, the CDR3 is TGTGCCAGTAGAGGGACAGTCCTCAACTATGGCTACACCTTC. This translates into CASRGTVLNYGYTF.

The genes are TRBV5-1 and TRBJ2-2; D gene uncertain. The CDR3 runs 11 residues. The V gene's germline CDR1 is SGHRS and CDR2 YFSETQ. V was cut by 3 bases and J by 5 bases, with 2 bases left in between. CDR3 region: CASSSTGELFF. CDR3 nucleotides: TGCGCCAGCAGCTCGACCGGGGAGCTGTTTTTT.

A single count supports this clone. The chain recombines TRBV9 with TRBJ2-2; 13 nucleotides align to TRBD2. Germline trimming cut 3 bases from V and 6 bases from J; bases unmatched to any gene: 5. Germline CDR1 is SGDLS and CDR2 is YYNGEE. The CDR3 spans 16 residues. CDR3 nucleotide sequence: TGTGCCAGCAGCGGGACTAGCGGGAGTTTCGCCGGGGAGCTGTTTTTT. This encodes CASSGTSGSFAGELFF.

The chain carries TRBV19 and TRBJ1-1; D unresolved. V was trimmed by 1 base and J by 1 base, leaving 13 bases between them. The CDR3 consists of 16 residues. Per the germline V gene, CDR1 is LNHDA and CDR2 is SQIVND (reference sequence). CDR3 amino acids: CASSIGAGTGNTEAFF. The CDR3 nucleotides are TGTGCCAGTAGTATAGGAGCGGGAACGGGGAACACTGAAGCTTTCTTT.

The chain uses TRBV5-1 and TRBJ1-2, with D possibly being TRBD1 (5 bases). The ends were cut back, 0 bases at V and 8 bases at J, with 14 bases in the middle. This CDR3 contains 14 residues. Germline V gene data show CDR1 as SGHRS and CDR2 as YFSETQ. The DNA for the CDR3 is TGCGCCAGCAGCTTGGCCCAGGGCGCGGGGGGCTACACCTTC. Translation: CASSLAQGAGGYTF.

The chain employs TRBV3-1 (or the pseudogene TRBV3-2) and TRBJ2-7, with 7 bases identical to TRBD2. The ends lost 1 base at V and 0 bases at J; junction bases unmatched: 9. Germline V lookup: CDR1 LGHDT, CDR2 YNNKEL (reference sequence). The CDR3 contains 17 residues. The CDR3 DNA sequence: TGTGCCAGCAGCCAAGCTTGGGGGGGACCTACCTCCTACGAGCAGTACTTC. The encoded protein is CASSQAWGGPTSYEQYF.

The chain is built from TRBV29-1 and TRBJ1-1; tentatively, D is TRBD1 (5 bases). Trimming stripped 4 bases from V and 4 bases from J, with 10 bases between. CDR3 length: 12 residues. The germline V gene has CDR1 SQVTM and CDR2 ANQGSEA. The CDR3, as DNA: TGCAGCGTTGCGGCAGGGCCCACTGAAGCTTTCTTT. It translates to CSVAAGPTEAFF.

The chain has TRBV3-1 (or the pseudogene TRBV3-2) and TRBJ2-1; D is undetermined. V was trimmed by 1 base and J by 3 bases, leaving 4 bases between them. Germline assignment: CDR1 LGHDT and CDR2 YNNKEL (reference sequence). CDR3 length: 13 amino acids. CDR3 nucleotide sequence: TGTGCCAGCAGCCAAGCTTACTACAATGAGCAGTTCTTC. Translated: CASSQAYYNEQFF.

This chain joins TRBV10-2 and TRBJ1-5; D gene uncertain. The CDR3 is 13 amino acids. Germline V gene sequence: CDR1 WSHSY, CDR2 SAAADI. The V end lost 0 bases, the J end lost 7 bases, and 7 bases lay between the germline ends. In DNA form, the CDR3 reads TGCGCCAGCAGTGAGTCGAGAGGGCAGCCCCAGCATTTT. The encoded protein is CASSESRGQPQHF.